The table lists the clone carrying this T cell receptor (beta chain) with many counts. The antigen is not known. Germline lookup yields CDR1 DFQATT and CDR2 SNEGSKA (reference sequence). The V end lost 3 bases, the J end lost 6 bases, and 13 bases lay between the germline ends. The CDR3 extends over 13 amino acids. TCR beta libraries were made by quantitative 5'-RACE with molecular barcodes. In TCRdb, the 5' RACE reads were re-called with MiXCR into one record per CDR3 protein. This sample yields roughly 130,000 distinct CDR3 sequences, of which approximately 15% are seen a single time; just under 3% belongs to the top ten. This sample is drawn from a study of CD8 T cells in ankylosing spondylitis. General study results and limits: Reported data indicate significant enrichment of disease-linked clones within matched ankylosing spondylitis synovial fluid. Peripheral blood held disease-linked clones only at relatively low frequency, and these were CD8+.

The sample comprised blood, either unsorted or a sorted T cell fraction (not recorded which). This receptor was taken from a female donor with ankylosing spondylitis or in good health (not recorded which). The chain couples TRBV20-1 to TRBJ2-3, with D uncertain. Here the CDR3 reads CSARVSSADTQYF. The CDR3 coding sequence is TGCAGTGCTAGGGTATCCTCCGCGGATACGCAGTATTTT.